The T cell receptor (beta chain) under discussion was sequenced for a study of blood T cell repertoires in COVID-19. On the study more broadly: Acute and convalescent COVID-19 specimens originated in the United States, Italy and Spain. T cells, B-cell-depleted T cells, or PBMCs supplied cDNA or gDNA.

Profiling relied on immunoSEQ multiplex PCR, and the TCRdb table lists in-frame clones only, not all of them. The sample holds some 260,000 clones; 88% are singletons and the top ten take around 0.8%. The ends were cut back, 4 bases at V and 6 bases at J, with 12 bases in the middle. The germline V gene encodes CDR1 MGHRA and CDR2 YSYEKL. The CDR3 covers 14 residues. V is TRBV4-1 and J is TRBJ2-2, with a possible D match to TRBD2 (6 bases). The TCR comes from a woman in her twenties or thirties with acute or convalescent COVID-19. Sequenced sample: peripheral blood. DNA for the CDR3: TGCGCCAGCAGCCTACATGGACTACCCGGGGAGCTGTTTTTT. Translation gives CASSLHGLPGELFF.